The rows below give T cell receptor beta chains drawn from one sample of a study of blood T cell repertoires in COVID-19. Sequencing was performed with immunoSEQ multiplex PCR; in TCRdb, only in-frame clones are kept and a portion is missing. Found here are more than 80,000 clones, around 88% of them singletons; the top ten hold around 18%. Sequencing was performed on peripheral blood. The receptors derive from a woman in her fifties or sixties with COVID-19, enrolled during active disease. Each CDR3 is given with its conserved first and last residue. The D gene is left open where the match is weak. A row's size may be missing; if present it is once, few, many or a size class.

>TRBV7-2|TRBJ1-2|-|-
TGTGCCAGCAGCTTAGTCAGCTATGGCTACACCTTC
CASSLVSYGYTF
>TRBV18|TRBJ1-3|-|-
TGTGCCAGCTCACGGGGAGCAGTAAACACCATATATTTT
CASSRGAVNTIYF
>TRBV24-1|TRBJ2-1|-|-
TGTGCCACCAGTGATCTGACACGTGAGCAGTTCTTC
CATSDLTREQFF
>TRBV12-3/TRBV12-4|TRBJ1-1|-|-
TGTGCCAGCAGCCCGACAGGTGCTACTGAAGCTTTCTTT
CASSPTGATEAFF
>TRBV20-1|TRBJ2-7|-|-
TGCAGTGCTAGTTTCGGGACTGCCTACATGCAGTACTTC
CSASFGTAYMQYF
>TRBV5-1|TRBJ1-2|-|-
TGCGCCAGCAGCTTGGCGCCGGGAGCTAACTATGGCTACACCTTC
CASSLAPGANYGYTF
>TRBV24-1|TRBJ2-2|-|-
TGTGCCACCAGCACAGGATCCACCGGGGAGCTGTTTTTT
CATSTGSTGELFF
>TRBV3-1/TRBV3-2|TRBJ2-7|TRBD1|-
TGTGCCAGCAGCCCCAGGGGGCGAAGTCTCGAGCAGTACTTC
CASSPRGRSLEQYF
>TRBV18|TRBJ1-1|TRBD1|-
TGTGCCAGCTCACCGTGGACAGGGGTTGAGAACACTGAAGCTTTCTTT
CASSPWTGVENTEAFF
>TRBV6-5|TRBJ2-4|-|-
TGTGCCAGCATGAACCGAGAAGCCAAAAACATTCAGTACTTC
CASMNREAKNIQYF
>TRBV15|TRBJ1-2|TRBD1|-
TGTGCCACCAGCGGGGGAAGGGGGCTTGACTATGGCTACACCTTC
CATSGGRGLDYGYTF
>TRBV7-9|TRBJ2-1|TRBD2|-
TGTGCCAGCAGCTTTCCGGACAGGCCGACTAGCGGGGGGCCGAATGAGCAGTTCTTC
CASSFPDRPTSGGPNEQFF
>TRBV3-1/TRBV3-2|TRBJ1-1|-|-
TGTGCCAGCAGCCACCAAACAGGGAGTGGTGAAGCTTTCTTT
CASSHQTGSGEAFF
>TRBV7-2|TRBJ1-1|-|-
TGTGCCAGCAGCTTAGCGGAGGCACCGAGCACTGAAGCTTTCTTT
CASSLAEAPSTEAFF
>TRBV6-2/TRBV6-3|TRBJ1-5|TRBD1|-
TGTGCCAGCAGTCAGCCCGGGACAGGGAGGAAGCAGCCCCAGCATTTT
CASSQPGTGRKQPQHF
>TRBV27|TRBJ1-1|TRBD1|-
TGTGCCAGCATTCGACAGGGTTCGAGCACTGAAGCTTTCTTT
CASIRQGSSTEAFF
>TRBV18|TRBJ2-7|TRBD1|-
TGTGCCAGCTCACGACAGGGTGGTTACGAGCAGTACTTC
CASSRQGGYEQYF
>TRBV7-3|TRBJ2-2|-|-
TGTGCCAGCAGCCTCGACTATTCGAACACCGGGGAGCTGTTTTTT
CASSLDYSNTGELFF
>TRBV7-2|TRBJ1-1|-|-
TGTGCCAGCAGCCGGGCAGGGATGAACACTGAAGCTTTCTTT
CASSRAGMNTEAFF
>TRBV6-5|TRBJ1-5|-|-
TGTGCCAGCCAACTCGATCAGCCCCAGCATTTT
CASQLDQPQHF
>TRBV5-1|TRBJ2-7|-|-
TGCGCCAGCAGCTTAGGAGGGCGCGAGCAGTACTTC
CASSLGGREQYF
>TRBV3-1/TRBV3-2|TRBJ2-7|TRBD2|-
TGTGCCAGCAGCCCTATGGGCGGGGGGGCCAGGAACGAGCAGTACTTC
CASSPMGGGARNEQYF
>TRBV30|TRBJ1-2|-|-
TGTGCCTGGTCCGAACAGGGATATGGCTACACCTTC
CAWSEQGYGYTF
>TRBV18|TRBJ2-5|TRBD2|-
TGTGCCAGCTCAACGGGGGGAGAGACCCAGTACTTC
CASSTGGETQYF
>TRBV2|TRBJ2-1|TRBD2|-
TGTGCCAGCACCGGACTAGCGGACCTTCGCTCCTACAATGAGCAGTTCTTC
CASTGLADLRSYNEQFF
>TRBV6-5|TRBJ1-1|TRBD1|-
TGTGCCAGCAGACCGGACAGGCGGAACACTGAAGCTTTCTTT
CASRPDRRNTEAFF
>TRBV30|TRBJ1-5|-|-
TGTGCCTGGAGTGTACTCGTCGGTCAGCCCCAGCATTTT
CAWSVLVGQPQHF
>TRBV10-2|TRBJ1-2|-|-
TGCGCCAGCAGTGACGCGGTAAACTATGGCTACACCTTC
CASSDAVNYGYTF
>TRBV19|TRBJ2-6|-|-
TGTGCCAGTAGTATTGGGGCAGCTGGGGCCAACGTCCTGACTTTC
CASSIGAAGANVLTF
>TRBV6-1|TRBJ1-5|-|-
TGTGCCAGCAGTGAAGACCCGTGGGACTATAGCAATCAGCCCCAGCATTTT
CASSEDPWDYSNQPQHF
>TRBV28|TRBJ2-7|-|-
TGTGCCAGCAGGCCGGGACAAAGTTACGAGCAGTACTTC
CASRPGQSYEQYF
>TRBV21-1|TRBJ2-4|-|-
TGTGCCAGCAGCAAAGGGCAGGGACTAGCCAAAAACATTCAGTACTTC
CASSKGQGLAKNIQYF
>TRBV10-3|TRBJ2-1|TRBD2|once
TGTGCCATCAGCGCTAGCGGGGTGGACAATGAGCAGTTCTTC
CAISASGVDNEQFF
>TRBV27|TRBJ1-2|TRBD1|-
TGTGCCAGCAGTTTATCCCCACAGGGGGCGGTGTATGGCTACACCTTC
CASSLSPQGAVYGYTF
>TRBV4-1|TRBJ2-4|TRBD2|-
TGCGCCAGCAGCCAACTAGCGGGGGGTTATGAGAGGGCCAAAAACATTCAGTACTTC
CASSQLAGGYERAKNIQYF
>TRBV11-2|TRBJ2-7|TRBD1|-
TGTGCCAGCAGCTTAGATAAGGGGGGACAGGGGCCTTTCTACGAGCAGTACTTC
CASSLDKGGQGPFYEQYF
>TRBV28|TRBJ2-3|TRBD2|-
TGTGCCAGCAGTTTGCGGGGGGCCGTAGATACGCAGTATTTT
CASSLRGAVDTQYF
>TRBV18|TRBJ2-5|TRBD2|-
TGTGCCAGCTCACGAAACAGCCTGACTAGCGGGTCCCCAGAGACCCAGTACTTC
CASSRNSLTSGSPETQYF
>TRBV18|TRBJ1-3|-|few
TGTGCCAGCTCCTCGCTGGGGCCCGGGTCTGGAAACACCATATATTTT
CASSSLGPGSGNTIYF
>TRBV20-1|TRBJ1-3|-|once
TGCAGTGCCCGTGGAAACACCATATATTTT
CSARGNTIYF